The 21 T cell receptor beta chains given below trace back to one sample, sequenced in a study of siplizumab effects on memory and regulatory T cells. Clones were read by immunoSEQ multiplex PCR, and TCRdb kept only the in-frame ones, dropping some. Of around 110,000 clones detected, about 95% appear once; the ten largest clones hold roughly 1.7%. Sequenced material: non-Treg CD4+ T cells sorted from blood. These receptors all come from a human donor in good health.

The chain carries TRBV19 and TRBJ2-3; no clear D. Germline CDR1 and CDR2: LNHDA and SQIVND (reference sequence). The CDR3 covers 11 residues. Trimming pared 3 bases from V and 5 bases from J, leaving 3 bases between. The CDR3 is CASSILDTQYF. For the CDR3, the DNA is TGTGCCAGTAGTATTCTAGATACGCAGTATTTT.

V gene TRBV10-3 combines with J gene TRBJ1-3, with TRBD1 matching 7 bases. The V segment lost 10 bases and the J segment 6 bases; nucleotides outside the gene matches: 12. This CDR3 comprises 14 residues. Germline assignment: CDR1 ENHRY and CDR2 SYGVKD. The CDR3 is CATQWAGGKNTIYF. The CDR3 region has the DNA TGTGCCACCCAGTGGGCAGGGGGGAAAAACACCATATATTTT.

CDR3: CASTPQGYTGELFF. Written as DNA, the CDR3 is TGTGCCAGCACCCCCCAGGGGTACACCGGGGAGCTGTTTTTT. The chain uses TRBV2 and TRBJ2-2, with a weak D call TRBD1 (6 bases). The germline V gene has CDR1 SNHLY and CDR2 FYNNEI. V shed 7 bases and J shed 3 bases, with 12 bases lying between them. This CDR3 contains 14 residues.

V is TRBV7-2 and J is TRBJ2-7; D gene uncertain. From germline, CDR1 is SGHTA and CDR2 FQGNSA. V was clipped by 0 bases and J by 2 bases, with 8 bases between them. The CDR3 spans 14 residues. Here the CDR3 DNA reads TGTGCCAGCAGCTTAGCACAGCAAGCCTACGAGCAGTACTTC. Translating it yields CASSLAQQAYEQYF. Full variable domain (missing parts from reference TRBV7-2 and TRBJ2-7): GAGVSQSPSNKVTEKGKDVELRCDPISGHTALYWYRQSLGQGLEFLIYFQGNSAPDKSGLPSDRFSAERTGGSVSTLTIQRTQQEDSAVYLCASSLAQQAYEQYFGPGTRLTVT.

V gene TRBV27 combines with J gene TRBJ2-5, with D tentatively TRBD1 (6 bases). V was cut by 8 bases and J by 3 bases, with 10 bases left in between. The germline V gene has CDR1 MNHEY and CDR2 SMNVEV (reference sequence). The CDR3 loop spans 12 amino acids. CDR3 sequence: CASGGVKETQYF. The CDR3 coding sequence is TGTGCCAGCGGGGGCGTTAAAGAGACCCAGTACTTC.

CDR3 region: CASSQDRLASGQETQYF. The CDR3 coding sequence is TGTGCCAGCAGCCAAGATCGCCTGGCTAGCGGCCAAGAGACCCAGTACTTC. The chain has TRBV14 and TRBJ2-5; TRBD2 aligns across 7 bases. Germline V gene data show CDR1 as SGHDN and CDR2 as FVKESK. CDR3 length equals 17 residues. V shed 0 bases, J shed 1 base, and the junction held 8 bases outside the gene matches.

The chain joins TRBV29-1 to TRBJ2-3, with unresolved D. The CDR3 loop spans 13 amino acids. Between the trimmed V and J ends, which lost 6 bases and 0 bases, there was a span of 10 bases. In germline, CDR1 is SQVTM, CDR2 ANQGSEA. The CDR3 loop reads CSVGQSSTDTQYF. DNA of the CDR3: TGCAGCGTCGGTCAATCTAGCACAGATACGCAGTATTTT.

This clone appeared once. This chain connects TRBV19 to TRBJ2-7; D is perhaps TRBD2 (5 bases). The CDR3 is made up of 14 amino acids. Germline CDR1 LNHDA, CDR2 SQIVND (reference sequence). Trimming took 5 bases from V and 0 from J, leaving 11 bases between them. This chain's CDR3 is CASSSPGSSYEQYF. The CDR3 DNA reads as TGTGCCAGTAGTTCGCCGGGGTCCTCCTACGAGCAGTACTTC.

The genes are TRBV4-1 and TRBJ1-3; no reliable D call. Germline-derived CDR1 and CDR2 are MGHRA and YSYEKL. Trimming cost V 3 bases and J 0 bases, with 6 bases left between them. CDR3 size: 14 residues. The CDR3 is CASSQPLSGNTIYF. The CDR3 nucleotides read TGCGCCAGCAGCCAGCCCCTCTCTGGAAACACCATATATTTT.

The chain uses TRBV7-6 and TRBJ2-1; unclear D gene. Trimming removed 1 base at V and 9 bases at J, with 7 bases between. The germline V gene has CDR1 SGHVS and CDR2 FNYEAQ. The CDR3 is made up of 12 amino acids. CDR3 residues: CASSLVGREQFF. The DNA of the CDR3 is TGTGCCAGCAGCTTAGTAGGGCGTGAGCAGTTCTTC.

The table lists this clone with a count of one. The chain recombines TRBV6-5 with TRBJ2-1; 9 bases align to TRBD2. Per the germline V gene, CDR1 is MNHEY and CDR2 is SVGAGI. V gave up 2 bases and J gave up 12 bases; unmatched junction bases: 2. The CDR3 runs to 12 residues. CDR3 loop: CASSYGGRVQFF. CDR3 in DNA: TGTGCCAGCAGTTACGGCGGGAGGGTGCAGTTCTTC.

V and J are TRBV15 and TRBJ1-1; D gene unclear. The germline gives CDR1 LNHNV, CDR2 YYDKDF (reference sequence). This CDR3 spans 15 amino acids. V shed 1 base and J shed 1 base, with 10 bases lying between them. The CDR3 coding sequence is TGTGCCACCAGCAGAGCAAGGACGCAGAACACTGAAGCTTTCTTT. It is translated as CATSRARTQNTEAFF.

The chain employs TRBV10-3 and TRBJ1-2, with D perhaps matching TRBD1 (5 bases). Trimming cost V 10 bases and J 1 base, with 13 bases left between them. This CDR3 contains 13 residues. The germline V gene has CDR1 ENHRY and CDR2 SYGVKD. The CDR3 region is CARSRDVNYGYTF. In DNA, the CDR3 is TGTGCCAGGAGTCGGGACGTTAACTATGGCTACACCTTC.

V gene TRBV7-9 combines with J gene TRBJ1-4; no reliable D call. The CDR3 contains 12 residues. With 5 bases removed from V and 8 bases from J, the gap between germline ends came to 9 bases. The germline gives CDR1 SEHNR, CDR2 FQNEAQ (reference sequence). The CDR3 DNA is TGTGCCAGCAGCCCCGCGGGGGAAAAACTGTTTTTT. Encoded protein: CASSPAGEKLFF.

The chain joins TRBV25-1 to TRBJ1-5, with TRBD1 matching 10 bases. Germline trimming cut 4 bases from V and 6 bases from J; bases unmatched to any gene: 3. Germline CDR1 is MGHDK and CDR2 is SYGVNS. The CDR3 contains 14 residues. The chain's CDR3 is CASSGQGAIQPQHF. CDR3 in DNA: TGTGCCAGCAGTGGACAGGGGGCGATTCAGCCCCAGCATTTT.

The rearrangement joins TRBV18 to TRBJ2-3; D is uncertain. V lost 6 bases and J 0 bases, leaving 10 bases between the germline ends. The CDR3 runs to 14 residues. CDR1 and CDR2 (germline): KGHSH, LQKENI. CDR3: CASSPVPSTDTQYF. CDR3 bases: TGTGCCAGCTCCCCGGTCCCTAGCACAGATACGCAGTATTTT.

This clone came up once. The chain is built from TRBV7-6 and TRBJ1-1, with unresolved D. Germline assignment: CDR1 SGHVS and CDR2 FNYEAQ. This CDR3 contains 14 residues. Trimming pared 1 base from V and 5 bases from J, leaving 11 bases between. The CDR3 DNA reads TGTGCCAGCAGCTTAGGCCCGGGGAGAACTGAAGCTTTCTTT. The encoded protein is CASSLGPGRTEAFF.

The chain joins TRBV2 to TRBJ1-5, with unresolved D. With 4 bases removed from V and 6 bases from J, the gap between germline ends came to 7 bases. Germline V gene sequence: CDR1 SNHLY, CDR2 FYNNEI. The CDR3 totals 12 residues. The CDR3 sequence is CASSGWGQPQHF. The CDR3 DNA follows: TGTGCCAGCAGTGGGTGGGGTCAGCCCCAGCATTTT.

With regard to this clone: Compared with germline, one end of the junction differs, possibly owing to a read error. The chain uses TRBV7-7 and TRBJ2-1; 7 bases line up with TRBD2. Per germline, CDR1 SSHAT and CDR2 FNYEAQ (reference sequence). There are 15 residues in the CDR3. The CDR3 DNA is TGTGCTAGCAGCCGAGCCAGGGAGGGTCACAATGAGCAGTTCTTC. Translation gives CASSRAREGHNEQFF. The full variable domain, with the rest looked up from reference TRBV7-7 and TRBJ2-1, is GAGVSQSPRYKVTKRGQDVTLRCDPISSHATLYWYQQALGQGPEFLTYFNYEAQPDKSGLPSDRFSAERPEGSISTLTIQRTEQRDSAMYRCASSRAREGHNEQFFGPGTRLTVL.

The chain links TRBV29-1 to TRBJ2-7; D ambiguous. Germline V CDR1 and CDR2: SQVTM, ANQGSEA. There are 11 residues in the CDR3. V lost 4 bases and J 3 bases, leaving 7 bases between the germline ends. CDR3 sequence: CSVGAGYEQYF. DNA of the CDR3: TGCAGCGTTGGGGCAGGCTACGAGCAGTACTTC.

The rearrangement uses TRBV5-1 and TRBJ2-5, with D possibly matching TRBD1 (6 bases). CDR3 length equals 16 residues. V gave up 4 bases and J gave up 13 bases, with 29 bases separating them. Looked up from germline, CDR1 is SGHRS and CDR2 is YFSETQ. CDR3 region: CASSQGTSPVAGGLYF. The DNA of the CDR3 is TGCGCCAGCAGCCAAGGGACATCTCCGGTCGCGGGTGGCTTGTACTTC.